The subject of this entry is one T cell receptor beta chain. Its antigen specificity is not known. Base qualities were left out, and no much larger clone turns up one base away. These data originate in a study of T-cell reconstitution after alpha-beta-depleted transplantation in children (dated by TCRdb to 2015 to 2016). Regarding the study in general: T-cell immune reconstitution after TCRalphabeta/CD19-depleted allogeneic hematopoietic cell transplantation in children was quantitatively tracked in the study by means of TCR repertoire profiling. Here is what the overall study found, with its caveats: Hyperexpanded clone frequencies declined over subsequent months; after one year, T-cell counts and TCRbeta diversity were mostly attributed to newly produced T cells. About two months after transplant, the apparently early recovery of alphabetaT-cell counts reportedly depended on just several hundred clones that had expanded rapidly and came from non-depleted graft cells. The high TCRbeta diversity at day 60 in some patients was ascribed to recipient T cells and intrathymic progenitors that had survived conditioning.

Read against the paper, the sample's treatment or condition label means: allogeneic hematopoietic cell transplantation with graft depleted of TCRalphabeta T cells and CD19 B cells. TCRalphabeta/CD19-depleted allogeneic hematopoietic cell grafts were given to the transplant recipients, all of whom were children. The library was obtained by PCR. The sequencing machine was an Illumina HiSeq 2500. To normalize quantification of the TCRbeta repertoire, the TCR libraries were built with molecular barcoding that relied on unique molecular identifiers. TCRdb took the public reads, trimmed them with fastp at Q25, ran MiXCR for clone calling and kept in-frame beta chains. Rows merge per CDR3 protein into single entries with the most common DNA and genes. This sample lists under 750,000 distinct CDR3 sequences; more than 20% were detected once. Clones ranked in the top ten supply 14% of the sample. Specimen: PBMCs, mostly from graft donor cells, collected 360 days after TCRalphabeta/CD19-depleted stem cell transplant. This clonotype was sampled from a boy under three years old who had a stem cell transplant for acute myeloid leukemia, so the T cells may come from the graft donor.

The CDR3 amino acid sequence is: CASSLTTGTPLNEQFF. The sequenced DNA is TGCGCCAGCAGCTTGACTACAGGAACACCCCTCAATGAGCAGTTCTTC. Rearrangement joined TRBV5-1 to TRBJ2-1; perhaps TRBD1 is the D gene, with 5 bases matching. V was cut back by 1 base and J by 6 bases, leaving a gap of 17 bases between them. Including the terminal cysteine and phenylalanine, the CDR3 comprises 16 residues. Only the CDR3 DNA stays, 48 bases, in frame from base 1. The germline V gene yields SGHRS for CDR1 and YFSETQ for CDR2. The reference TRBV5-1 and TRBJ2-1 proteins fill in what lies around the CDR3, so the full variable domain reads KAGVTQTPRYLIKTRGQQVTLSCSPISGHRSVSWYQQTPGQGLQFLFEYFSETQRNKGNFPGRFSGRQFSNSRSEMNVSTLELGDSALYLCASSLTTGTPLNEQFFGPGTRLTVL.